The rows below give T cell receptor beta chains drawn from one sample of a study of T cell clonotyping in hematopoietic cell transplantation. Sequencing was performed with immunoSEQ multiplex PCR; in TCRdb, only in-frame clones are kept and a portion is missing. Of about 12,000 clones detected, around 93% appear once; the ten largest clones hold 0.79%. The sample comprised peripheral blood mononuclear cells. Every receptor here comes from a woman between 50 and 59 years old in good health. Some clones in this sample may be carry-over from other donors' samples. Each CDR3 is given with its conserved first and last residue. A D gene is named only where the DNA matches it firmly. Expanded clones get a size class; other rows say once, few or many, or leave the size out.

CDR3nt	CDR3aa	j_gene	v_gene	abundance	d_gene
TGTGCCAGCAGCTCTAGCAGCGAGACCCAGTACTTC	CASSSSSETQYF	TRBJ2-5	TRBV7-2	NA	NA
TGTGCCAGCAGCGGACGCGGGCCGGCTCGGAACACCGGGGAGCTGTTTTTT	CASSGRGPARNTGELFF	TRBJ2-2	TRBV9	NA	NA
TGTGCCAGCAGCTTAGAGGGGGGCAATCAGCCCCAGCATTTT	CASSLEGGNQPQHF	TRBJ1-5	TRBV7-6	once	NA
TGTGCCAGCACCCCCCGAGCGGGGGGGGACTATGGCTACACCTTC	CASTPRAGGDYGYTF	TRBJ1-2	TRBV6-1	once	NA
TGTGCCAGCAGCCAAGTCCATGAACAGGGAAACCAGCCCCAGCATTTT	CASSQVHEQGNQPQHF	TRBJ1-5	TRBV4-2	NA	NA
TGCGCCAGCAGCCCGTCGCCAGGGAGTGGGCAGCCCCAGCATTTT	CASSPSPGSGQPQHF	TRBJ1-5	TRBV4-1	NA	NA
TGCGCCAGCAGCTCCGCCCCAGGACAAGGTACGCAGTATTTT	CASSSAPGQGTQYF	TRBJ2-3	TRBV5-1	NA	NA
TGTGCCTGGAGTCAGGATTACTATGGCTACACCTTC	CAWSQDYYGYTF	TRBJ1-2	TRBV30	NA	NA
TGTGCCATCAGTGAAGGAAAGGAAAAACTGTTTTTT	CAISEGKEKLFF	TRBJ1-4	TRBV10-3	NA	NA
TGTGCCAGCAGTTGGGGACAGGGCTACGAGCAGTACTTC	CASSWGQGYEQYF	TRBJ2-7	TRBV28	NA	TRBD1
TGTGCCAGCAGCTTAGCGCGGGGGCCCTCCTACGAGCAGTACTTC	CASSLARGPSYEQYF	TRBJ2-7	TRBV7-6	NA	NA
TGTGCCAGCAGCTATACTAACGGTGAAAAACTGTTTTTT	CASSYTNGEKLFF	TRBJ1-4	TRBV11-2	NA	NA
TGCAGCGCCCGACTCCTCGGGGCCCGCACTGAAGCTTTCTTT	CSARLLGARTEAFF	TRBJ1-1	TRBV29-1	NA	NA
TGTGCCAGCAGCTCGGCATGGCAAAATGGCTACACCTTC	CASSSAWQNGYTF	TRBJ1-2	TRBV11-2	NA	NA
TGCGCCAGCAACCTCCCCACAAGCGGGGACTCCTACAATGAGCAGTTCTTC	CASNLPTSGDSYNEQFF	TRBJ2-1	TRBV5-1	few	TRBD2
TGTGCCAGTAGTATCAAAAGGGGTGGAAATAATTCACCCCTCCACTTT	CASSIKRGGNNSPLHF	TRBJ1-6	TRBV19	NA	NA
TGTGCCAGTGGGGACTACTCGAACACCGGGGAGCTGTTTTTT	CASGDYSNTGELFF	TRBJ2-2	TRBV4-2	NA	TRBD2
TGTGCCAGCAGTACCCGCGACGGGGGCGGTGGCTACACCTTC	CASSTRDGGGGYTF	TRBJ1-2	TRBV6-1	NA	NA
TGTGCCAGCAGCCCGGACAGGGGAGCCTACGAGCAGTACTTC	CASSPDRGAYEQYF	TRBJ2-7	TRBV7-2	NA	TRBD1
TGCGCCAGCAGCCAAGATAGAGTCACAGATACGCAGTATTTT	CASSQDRVTDTQYF	TRBJ2-3	TRBV4-1	NA	NA
TGCGCCAGCAGCTTGGTGCCTAGCGGGGAGTACAATGAGCAGTTCTTC	CASSLVPSGEYNEQFF	TRBJ2-1	TRBV5-1	NA	TRBD2
TGTGCCAGTGGCAAAGGGGGGCAGTTCTTC	CASGKGGQFF	TRBJ2-1	TRBV28	NA	NA
TGTGCCAGCAGCGTCTCCTACGAGCAGTACTTC	CASSVSYEQYF	TRBJ2-7	TRBV11-2	NA	NA
TGTGCCAGCCGGAGGGGACTAGCCGGAGATACGCAGTATTTT	CASRRGLAGDTQYF	TRBJ2-3	TRBV2	NA	TRBD2
TGTGCCAGCAGCTTGGAAATCGGGACAGATACGCAGTATTTT	CASSLEIGTDTQYF	TRBJ2-3	TRBV5-4	NA	NA
TGTGCCAGCAGCCAAGGCCTAGCGGGGGACTACAATGAGCAGTTCTTC	CASSQGLAGDYNEQFF	TRBJ2-1	TRBV4-2	NA	TRBD2
TGTGCCAGCAGTTTTCTGCCGGGACAGGGGCGGTACGAGCAGTACTTC	CASSFLPGQGRYEQYF	TRBJ2-7	TRBV28	NA	TRBD1
TGCAGCGTTACAGGACAGGGGTACACTGAAGCTTTCTTT	CSVTGQGYTEAFF	TRBJ1-1	TRBV29-1	NA	TRBD1
TGTGCCAGCAGCTCGTCCTGGTATACGGTGAACACTGAAGCTTTCTTT	CASSSSWYTVNTEAFF	TRBJ1-1	TRBV5-6	NA	NA
TGCGCCAGCAGCCACTCGGACAGGGCAGGGTACTATGGCTACACCTTC	CASSHSDRAGYYGYTF	TRBJ1-2	TRBV4-3	NA	TRBD1
TGCGCCAGCAGCCCTCAATTGGCGCCGGTCAATGAGCAGTTCTTC	CASSPQLAPVNEQFF	TRBJ2-1	TRBV4-3	NA	NA
TGTGCCTGGAGGGGAGGGACAGCCCTCTTTACCTTC	CAWRGGTALFTF	TRBJ1-2	TRBV30	few	TRBD1
TGCGCCAGCAGCCCGGGACTAGCGGCAGAGACCCAGTACTTC	CASSPGLAAETQYF	TRBJ2-5	TRBV4-1	NA	TRBD2
TGTGCCAGCAATGGGAGGGAGGGCCCAACCCGAAACACCATATATTTT	CASNGREGPTRNTIYF	TRBJ1-3	TRBV2	NA	NA
TGTGCCAGCAGCGTAGCCCGACAGGGAGGGACCCAGTACTTC	CASSVARQGGTQYF	TRBJ2-5	TRBV9	NA	NA